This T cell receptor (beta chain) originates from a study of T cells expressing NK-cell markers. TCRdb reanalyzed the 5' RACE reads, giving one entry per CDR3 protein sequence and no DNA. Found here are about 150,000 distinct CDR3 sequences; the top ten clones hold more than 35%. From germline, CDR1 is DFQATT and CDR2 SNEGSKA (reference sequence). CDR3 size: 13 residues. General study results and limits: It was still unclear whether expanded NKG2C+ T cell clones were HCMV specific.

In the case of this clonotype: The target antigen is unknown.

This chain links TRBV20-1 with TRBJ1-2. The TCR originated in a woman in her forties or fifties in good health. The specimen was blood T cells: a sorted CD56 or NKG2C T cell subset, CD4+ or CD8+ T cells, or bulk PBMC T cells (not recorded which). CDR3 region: CSARSDLNYGYTF.